One and the same sample provided the 8 T cell receptor beta chains below, sequenced in a study of blood T cells in healthy people across ages. For the second PCR, which ran for 7 to 11 cycles, a sample-barcoded 5' primer and a J-beta primer mix were used. TCRdb passed the 5' RACE reads through MiXCR, listing each CDR3 protein once. This table holds over 500,000 distinct CDR3 sequences, around 52% found once. The specimen was blood. The source of these receptors is a woman of 80 years or more in good health.

The CDR3 nucleotides are TGTGCCAGCAGTTTAGTTTCCGGGATCAACACCGGGGAGCTGTTTTTT. It encodes CASSLVSGINTGELFF. The chain has TRBV12-3 or TRBV12-4 and TRBJ2-2, with D perhaps TRBD2 (5 bases). The CDR3 is 16 residues long. Trimming cost V 1 base and J 2 bases, with 11 bases left between them.

The sample holds one count of this clonotype. V and J are TRBV5-6 and TRBJ2-5; D unresolved. The DNA end is more similar to TRBJ2-7, so the J call may be wrong. The germline CDR1 and CDR2 sequences are SGHDT and YYEEEE. The CDR3 extends over 14 amino acids. The CDR3 region has the DNA TGTGCCAGCAGCGCCCTCCCTCTGAGCCACGAGCAGTACTTC. It specifies CASSALPLSHEQYF.

This rearrangement joins TRBV10-3 to TRBJ2-4; the D is unclear. CDR3 length: 13 residues. Germline lookup yields CDR1 ENHRY and CDR2 SYGVKD. V was shortened by 0 bases and J by 7 bases, with 7 bases between the two germline ends. CDR3 protein: CAISESDENIQYF. DNA of the CDR3: TGTGCCATCAGTGAGTCTGACGAGAACATTCAGTACTTC.

Only one count was recorded for this clonotype. The V and J genes are TRBV10-2 and TRBJ1-2; D perhaps matches TRBD1 (5 bases). V shed 4 bases and J shed 5 bases, with 11 bases lying between them. The CDR3 is 13 amino acids. Per the germline V gene, CDR1 is WSHSY and CDR2 is SAAADI. The CDR3 DNA sequence: TGCGCCAGCAGTGGATCGGGGCAATATGGCTACACCTTC. It translates to CASSGSGQYGYTF.

The chain employs TRBV6-2 or TRBV6-3 and TRBJ2-3; 10 nucleotides agree with TRBD2. CDR3 length: 14 residues. The germline V gene encodes CDR1 MNHEY and CDR2 SVGEGT. Trimming cost V 3 bases and J 4 bases; bases outside gene matches: 1. This chain's CDR3 is CASSYSGRSDTQYF. The CDR3 DNA reads TGTGCCAGCAGTTATAGCGGGAGGTCAGATACGCAGTATTTT.

This clonotype appeared many times. The V gene is TRBV29-1, the J gene TRBJ2-2, with TRBD2 as a possible D gene (6 bases). The CDR3 has 15 residues. The germline V and J ends were trimmed by 2 bases and 3 bases, with 13 bases remaining between them. Germline loops: CDR1 SQVTM, CDR2 ANQGSEA. The CDR3, as DNA: TGCAGCGTTGAACGAGGCGGGACGGACACCGGGGAGCTGTTTTTT. It encodes CSVERGGTDTGELFF.

The rearrangement links TRBV5-1 to TRBJ2-1; 10 bases fit TRBD2. This CDR3 region has 16 residues. From germline, CDR1 is SGHRS and CDR2 YFSETQ. Unmatched junction bases numbered 8, after V lost 0 bases and J lost 8 bases. This CDR3 reads CASSLAALAGAHEQFF. CDR3 bases: TGCGCCAGCAGCTTGGCGGCTCTAGCGGGAGCCCATGAGCAGTTCTTC.

On this clonotype: This may come from a read error, since a much larger clone is one base off. The rearrangement links TRBV9 to TRBJ2-1, with D perhaps given as TRBD1 or TRBD2 (5 bases each). The germline V gene has CDR1 SGDLS and CDR2 YYNGEE. The CDR3 is 15 amino acids. V dropped 4 bases and J dropped 13 bases, with 24 bases sitting between them. The CDR3, as DNA: TGTGCCAGCAGCAAGGTCGGGGCCGTCAAAGAGACCCAGTTCTTC. This gives the protein CASSKVGAVKETQFF. The variable domain in full, completed from reference TRBV9 and TRBJ2-1, reads DSGVTQTPKHLITATGQRVTLRCSPRSGDLSVYWYQQSLDQGLQFLIQYYNGEERAKGNILERFSAQQFPDLHSELNLSSLELGDSALYFCASSKVGAVKETQFFGPGTRLTVL.